This TCR beta chain was obtained from a study of T-cell memory formation after mild COVID-19. TCRdb reprocessed the 5' RACE reads via MiXCR and lists one record per CDR3 protein. Of under 200,000 distinct CDR3 sequences in the sample, roughly 28% were seen once. Germline CDR1 and CDR2: MNHEY and SMNVEV (reference sequence). The ends lost 6 bases at V and 2 bases at J; junction bases unmatched: 4. This CDR3 is built from 14 residues. Sample: PBMCs or a T cell subset sorted from them (not recorded which). The clonotype originates from an adult woman who had mild COVID-19 (a few samples of this study predate the infection). Cell type and time point are not known. The V call is TRBV27, the J call TRBJ2-7; 10 nucleotides match TRBD1. The CDR3 coding sequence is TGTGCCAGCAGCCACGGGACAGGGGCCTACGAGCAGTACTTC. This sequence encodes CASSHGTGAYEQYF.